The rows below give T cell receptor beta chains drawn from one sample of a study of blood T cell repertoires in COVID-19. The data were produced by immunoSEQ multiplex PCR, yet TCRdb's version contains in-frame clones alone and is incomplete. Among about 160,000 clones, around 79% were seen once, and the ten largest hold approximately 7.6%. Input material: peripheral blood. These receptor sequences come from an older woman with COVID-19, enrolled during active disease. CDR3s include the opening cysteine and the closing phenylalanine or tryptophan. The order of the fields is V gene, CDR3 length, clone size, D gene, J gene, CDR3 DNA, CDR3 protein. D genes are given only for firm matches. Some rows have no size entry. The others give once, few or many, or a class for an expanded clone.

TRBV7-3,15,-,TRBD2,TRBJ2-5,TGTGCCAGCAGCTTGGATGGGAGGGCCGGAGAGACCCAGTACTTC,CASSLDGRAGETQYF
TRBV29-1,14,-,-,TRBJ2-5,TGCAGCGTTGAAGATCCGTTCGAGAGAGAGACCCAGTACTTC,CSVEDPFERETQYF
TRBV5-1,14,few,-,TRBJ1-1,TGCGCCAGCAGCTCCCCTAGGGGGAACACTGAAGCTTTCTTT,CASSSPRGNTEAFF
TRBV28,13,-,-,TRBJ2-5,TGTGCCAGCAGTGACACCTCTCCCAAGACCCAGTACTTC,CASSDTSPKTQYF
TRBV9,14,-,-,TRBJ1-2,TGTGCCAGCAGCTCCCATCCGGACAGCTATGGCTACACCTTC,CASSSHPDSYGYTF
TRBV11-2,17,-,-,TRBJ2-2,TGTGCCAGCAGCTCAGGGTTACTGCGGGATGGGACCGGGGAGCTGTTTTTT,CASSSGLLRDGTGELFF
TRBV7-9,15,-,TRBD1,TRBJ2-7,TGTGCCAGCAGCCCAGCGGGACAGGGATGGTACGAGCAGTACTTC,CASSPAGQGWYEQYF
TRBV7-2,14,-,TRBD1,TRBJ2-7,TGTGCCAGCAGCTTAAACAGGGGGACGGGGGAGCAGTACTTC,CASSLNRGTGEQYF
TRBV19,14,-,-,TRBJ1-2,TGTGCCAGTAGGAGGGAGTCAATTACCTCTGGCTACACCTTC,CASRRESITSGYTF
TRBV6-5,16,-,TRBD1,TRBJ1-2,TGTGCCAGCAGTTCCCCGTGGGACAGTGATAACTATGGCTACACCTTC,CASSSPWDSDNYGYTF
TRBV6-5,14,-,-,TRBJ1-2,TGTGCCAGCAGCGAGAATTTCCCTAACTATGGCTACACCTTC,CASSENFPNYGYTF
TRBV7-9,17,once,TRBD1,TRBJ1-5,TGTGCCAGCAGCCTCCAAACAGGGGGATTTGGCAATCAGCCCCAGCATTTT,CASSLQTGGFGNQPQHF
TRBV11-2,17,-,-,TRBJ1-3,TGTGCCAGCAGCTTTGGAGGACTGATTGACTCTGGAAACACCATATATTTT,CASSFGGLIDSGNTIYF
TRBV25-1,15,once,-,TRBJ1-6,TGTGCCAGCAGTGCACCGCCGACAAGCAATTCACCCCTCCACTTT,CASSAPPTSNSPLHF
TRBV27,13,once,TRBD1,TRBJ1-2,TGTGCCAGCAGTGTACAGGGGGCAGGAGGCTACACCTTC,CASSVQGAGGYTF
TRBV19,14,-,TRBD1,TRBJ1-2,TGTGCCAGTAGTATTGGGGACAGGGGATTGGGCTACACCTTC,CASSIGDRGLGYTF
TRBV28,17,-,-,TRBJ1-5,TGTGCCAGCAGCTCTAAGTCAGGGGCCTTTGGGAATCAGCCCCAGCATTTT,CASSSKSGAFGNQPQHF
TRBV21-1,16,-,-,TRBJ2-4,TGTGCCAGCAGCTCCTCCGGGACTAGCGGGAGAGGAGCCCGGTACTTC,CASSSSGTSGRGARYF
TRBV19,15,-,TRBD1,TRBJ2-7,TGTGCCAGTAGTCCGGGACAGGGGGCGATTTACGAGCAGTACTTC,CASSPGQGAIYEQYF
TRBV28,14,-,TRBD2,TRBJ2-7,TGTGCCAGCAGTCGTACTGCGGGAGTGAATGAGCAGTACTTC,CASSRTAGVNEQYF
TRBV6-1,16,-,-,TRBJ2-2,TGTGCCAGCAGTGAAGCCCGGACAGCGAACACCGGGGAGCTGTTTTTT,CASSEARTANTGELFF
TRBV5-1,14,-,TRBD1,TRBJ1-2,TGCGCCAGCAGGACAGGGTGGGATCTCTATGGCTACACCTTC,CASRTGWDLYGYTF
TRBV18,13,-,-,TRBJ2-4,TGTGCCAGCTCACCGGACAGACAAAACATTCAGTACTTC,CASSPDRQNIQYF
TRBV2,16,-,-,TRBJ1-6,TGTGCCAGCAGTGAAAGGATGGGGGGGTATAATTCACCCCTCCACTTT,CASSERMGGYNSPLHF
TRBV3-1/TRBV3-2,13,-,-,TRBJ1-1,TGTGCCAGCACGCTGACAGTGAACACTGAAGCTTTCTTT,CASTLTVNTEAFF
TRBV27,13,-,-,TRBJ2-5,TGTGCCAGCAGTTTCGCGACTACCTTTATCCAGTACTTC,CASSFATTFIQYF
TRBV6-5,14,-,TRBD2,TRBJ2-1,TGTGCCAGCAGACTAGCGGGGTCCTGGAATGAGCAGTTCTTC,CASRLAGSWNEQFF
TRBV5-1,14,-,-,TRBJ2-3,TGCGCCAGCAGCCAGGGACTTAGCACAGATACGCAGTATTTT,CASSQGLSTDTQYF
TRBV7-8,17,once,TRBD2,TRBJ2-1,TGTGCCAGCAGCTTGGGAGGACTAGCGGGGGGATACAATGAGCAGTTCTTC,CASSLGGLAGGYNEQFF